This T cell receptor (beta chain) emerged from a study of blood T cell repertoires in COVID-19 (dated by TCRdb to about 2020). A note on the overall study: The collaborator samples originated in the United States, Italy and Spain and spanned the acute and convalescent phases of COVID-19. The material from the prospective study consisted of cDNA or gDNA derived from T cells, B-cell-depleted T cells, or PBMCs. Deeply sampled blood TCRbeta repertoires from subjects exposed to, actively infected with, or recovered from COVID-19 were included in the dataset. A freely available public database, intended as a resource for researchers studying the immune response to SARS-CoV-2, is where the repertoires were released. The samples were drawn from two sources: the first 160 participants of the ongoing ImmuneRACE study, and fewer than 1,500 subjects contributed by 6 global collaborators. The sample metadata nearly always contained a de-identified subject ID, COVID-19 status, age in years and sex. Where HLA class I and class II types were available, the types were taken from metadata supplied by the sample provider, not from assay-based typing.

TCRbeta CDR3 regions were amplified from genomic DNA by means of the immunoSEQ Assay, a bias-controlled multiplex PCR. The original pipeline was this. The number of nucleated cells in each sample was estimated by amplification of reference gene primers within the assay. To quantify the absolute abundance of each unique TCRbeta CDR3 rearrangement, sequence reads were collapsed and filtered. For each sample, productive Simpson clonality was calculated as the square root of Simpson's diversity index across productive rearrangements. This is the immuneACCESS table as TCRdb keeps it, with only in-frame sequences that have V and J called. A part of the clones is gone; compared with another copy, unresolved V genes explain less than half, and the rest is unexplained. The DNA was the basis for D and trimming; V, J and clone size are from that table. The sample profile shows 160,000 or so clones; 80% to 90% of them were found once. The ten top clones hold about a tenth of the sample.

The full study reports these points: Clinical and demographic metadata were provided uncurated, with the amount varying by source and participant.

A distance of 12 bases separates the germline ends of V and J, which lose 6 bases and 7 bases respectively. CDR1 and CDR2 (ENHRY, SYGVKD) derive from the germline V gene. Reading from cysteine to phenylalanine, the CDR3 counts 12 amino acids. The entry retains the CDR3 DNA only, 36 bases that are in frame from base 1. Whole blood was collected in K2EDTA tubes by collaborating institutions according to the institutions' own protocols. For TCRbeta analysis, collaborators shipped samples as frozen whole blood, isolated PBMCs, or DNA extracted from either of those sample types. Comment on this clone: What antigen it recognizes has not been identified. No clone much larger than this one lies a single base away; base qualities are absent.

The sequence joins TRBV10-3 to TRBJ1-1; a confident D gene designation cannot be given. The source is a human donor in a cohort sampled during active COVID-19. Sample: peripheral blood. The CDR3 is CAIRTRAHEAFF. The nucleotide sequence reads TGTGCCATCAGGACTAGGGCCCATGAAGCTTTCTTT.